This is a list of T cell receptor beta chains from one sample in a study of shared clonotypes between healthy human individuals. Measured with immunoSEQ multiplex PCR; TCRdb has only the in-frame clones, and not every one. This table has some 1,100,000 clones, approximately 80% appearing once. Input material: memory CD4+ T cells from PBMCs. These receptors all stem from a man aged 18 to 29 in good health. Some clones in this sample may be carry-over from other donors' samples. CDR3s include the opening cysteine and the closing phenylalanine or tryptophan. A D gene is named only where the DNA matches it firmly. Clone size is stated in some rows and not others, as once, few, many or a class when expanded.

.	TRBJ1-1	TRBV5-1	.	CASSYGGGTEAFF	TGCGCCAGCAGCTACGGTGGGGGGACTGAAGCTTTCTTT
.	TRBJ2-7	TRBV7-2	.	CASSLSDSTPYEQYF	TGTGCCAGCAGCCTTTCGGACTCTACCCCCTACGAGCAGTACTTC
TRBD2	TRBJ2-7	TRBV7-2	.	CASSFHKAGGTYEQYF	TGTGCCAGCAGCTTCCACAAAGCGGGAGGGACCTACGAGCAGTACTTC
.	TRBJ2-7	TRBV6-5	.	CASSLRATTLYEQYF	TGTGCCAGCAGCCTACGGGCCACCACCCTCTACGAGCAGTACTTC
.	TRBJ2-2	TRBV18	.	CASSPNRQGSSGELFF	TGTGCCAGCTCGCCGAATCGGCAGGGGTCGTCCGGGGAGCTGTTTTTT
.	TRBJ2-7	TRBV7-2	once	CASSRRIAVEQYF	TGTGCCAGCAGCCGACGTATCGCTGTCGAGCAGTACTTC
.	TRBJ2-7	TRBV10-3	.	CAISEYVGVDPEQYF	TGTGCCATCAGTGAGTACGTAGGGGTGGACCCCGAGCAGTACTTC
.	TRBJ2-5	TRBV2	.	CASGETQTQYF	TGTGCCAGCGGAGAGACCCAGACCCAGTACTTC
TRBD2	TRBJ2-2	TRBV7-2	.	CASSLGILAGSAATGELFF	TGTGCCAGCAGCTTAGGAATACTAGCGGGAAGTGCCGCCACCGGGGAGCTGTTTTTT
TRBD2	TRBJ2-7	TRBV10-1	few	CASGTSFYEQYF	TGCGCCAGCGGGACTAGTTTTTACGAGCAGTACTTC
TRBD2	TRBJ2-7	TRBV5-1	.	CASSRIAGGPGEQYF	TGCGCCAGCAGCAGAATAGCGGGAGGGCCTGGGGAGCAGTACTTC
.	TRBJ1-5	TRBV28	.	CASRKGPRNQPQHF	TGTGCCAGCAGGAAAGGGCCTCGCAATCAGCCCCAGCATTTT